This is a list of T cell receptor beta chains from one sample in a study of blood T cell repertoires in COVID-19. Here immunoSEQ multiplex PCR was the method, and the copy in TCRdb shows in-frame clones only, minus some. This sample has hundreds of thousands of clones, with 70% to 90% found just once. Sequenced: peripheral blood. All receptors come from a woman between 25 and 40 years old with active or convalescent COVID-19. Each CDR3 is given with its conserved first and last residue. A D gene is named only where the DNA matches it firmly. Expanded clones get a size class; other rows say once, few or many, or leave the size out.

J: TRBJ2-7; size: .; V: TRBV5-5; D: .; CDR3: CASSSLGSGSLNEQYF; DNA: TGTGCCAGCAGCTCCCTTGGGAGTGGATCCCTCAACGAGCAGTACTTC
J: TRBJ2-7; size: .; V: TRBV27; D: .; CDR3: CASSLANPSYEQYF; DNA: TGTGCCAGCAGTCTCGCTAACCCCTCCTACGAGCAGTACTTC
J: TRBJ1-5; size: few; V: TRBV2; D: .; CDR3: CASNGQSNQPQHF; DNA: TGTGCCAGCAACGGACAGAGCAATCAGCCCCAGCATTTT
J: TRBJ2-1; size: .; V: TRBV24-1; D: .; CDR3: CATSDSTPGSYNEQFF; DNA: TGTGCCACCAGTGATTCGACCCCCGGGTCCTACAATGAGCAGTTCTTC
J: TRBJ1-2; size: .; V: TRBV19; D: .; CDR3: CASRDAGRMNYGYTF; DNA: TGTGCCAGTAGGGATGCGGGACGGATGAACTATGGCTACACCTTC
J: TRBJ2-3; size: .; V: TRBV6-5; D: .; CDR3: CASRPSGYRTDTQYF; DNA: TGTGCCAGCAGACCCTCCGGGTACCGGACAGATACGCAGTATTTT
J: TRBJ1-2; size: once; V: TRBV18; D: TRBD1; CDR3: CASSEGGSYTF; DNA: TGTGCCAGCTCAGAAGGGGGCAGCTACACCTTC
J: TRBJ2-1; size: .; V: TRBV2; D: TRBD2; CDR3: CASPGGAGGNEQFF; DNA: TGTGCCAGCCCCGGGGGGGCCGGGGGCAATGAGCAGTTCTTC
J: TRBJ2-7; size: .; V: TRBV5-6; D: TRBD2; CDR3: CASSLPTSGREKQYF; DNA: TGTGCCAGCAGCTTGCCGACTAGCGGGCGCGAAAAGCAGTACTTC
J: TRBJ2-1; size: .; V: TRBV18; D: .; CDR3: CASSLSPGAINEQFF; DNA: TGTGCCAGCTCATTGTCCCCGGGAGCGATCAATGAGCAGTTCTTC
J: TRBJ1-2; size: .; V: TRBV7-9; D: TRBD1; CDR3: CASSPQVPGQGYGYTF; DNA: TGTGCCAGCAGCCCGCAAGTGCCGGGACAGGGCTATGGCTACACCTTC
J: TRBJ2-7; size: .; V: TRBV7-9; D: TRBD1; CDR3: CASRHGQGGSYEQYF; DNA: TGTGCCAGCAGACACGGACAGGGGGGCTCCTACGAGCAGTACTTC
J: TRBJ1-1; size: .; V: TRBV4-1; D: TRBD1; CDR3: CASSQLTGLTEAFF; DNA: TGCGCCAGCAGCCAACTGACAGGGCTCACTGAAGCTTTCTTT
J: TRBJ2-2; size: once; V: TRBV4-1; D: TRBD1; CDR3: CASRWTGEVGELFF; DNA: TGCGCCAGCAGATGGACAGGGGAAGTCGGGGAGCTGTTTTTT
J: TRBJ2-5; size: .; V: TRBV4-1; D: .; CDR3: CASSQVGLAGPGETQYF; DNA: TGCGCCAGCAGCCAAGTCGGTCTGGCGGGGCCCGGAGAGACCCAGTACTTC
J: TRBJ1-2; size: .; V: TRBV28; D: .; CDR3: CASSDGGGYGYTF; DNA: TGTGCCAGCAGCGACGGCGGTGGCTATGGCTACACCTTC
J: TRBJ1-1; size: .; V: TRBV12-3/TRBV12-4; D: TRBD1; CDR3: CASSPTGDGEAFF; DNA: TGTGCCAGCAGCCCGACAGGGGATGGGGAAGCTTTCTTT
J: TRBJ1-4; size: .; V: TRBV10-3; D: .; CDR3: CAISDSRSEKLFF; DNA: TGTGCCATCAGTGATTCCAGAAGTGAAAAACTGTTTTTT
J: TRBJ1-2; size: .; V: TRBV12-3/TRBV12-4; D: TRBD1; CDR3: CASGTGSNYGYTF; DNA: TGTGCCAGCGGGACAGGGTCTAACTATGGCTACACCTTC
J: TRBJ2-5; size: .; V: TRBV7-9; D: TRBD2; CDR3: CASSLGSSGSQETQYF; DNA: TGTGCCAGCAGCTTAGGGTCTAGCGGGAGTCAAGAGACCCAGTACTTC
J: TRBJ2-6; size: few; V: TRBV7-2; D: .; CDR3: CASSFQTEANVLTF; DNA: TGTGCCAGCAGCTTCCAGACAGAGGCCAACGTCCTGACTTTC
J: TRBJ2-5; size: .; V: TRBV5-1; D: TRBD2; CDR3: CASSLTSGGLQETQYF; DNA: TGCGCCAGCAGTCTTACTAGCGGGGGTCTCCAAGAGACCCAGTACTTC
J: TRBJ1-1; size: .; V: TRBV10-1; D: .; CDR3: CASSESPSDEAFF; DNA: TGCGCCAGCAGTGAGTCTCCCAGTGATGAAGCTTTCTTT
J: TRBJ2-7; size: few; V: TRBV2; D: .; CDR3: CASSPGLAYEQYF; DNA: TGTGCCAGCAGCCCGGGTCTTGCCTACGAGCAGTACTTC
J: TRBJ2-2; size: .; V: TRBV9; D: .; CDR3: CASSVPRTGELFF; DNA: TGTGCCAGCAGCGTACCTCGTACCGGGGAGCTGTTTTTT
J: TRBJ1-6; size: once; V: TRBV7-8; D: TRBD1; CDR3: CASSRRDSRNSPLHF; DNA: TGTGCCAGCAGTCGCCGGGACAGTCGAAATTCACCCCTCCACTTT
J: TRBJ2-7; size: once; V: TRBV20-1; D: .; CDR3: CSAIQGYEQYF; DNA: TGCAGTGCTATCCAGGGGTACGAGCAGTACTTC
J: TRBJ2-7; size: .; V: TRBV7-9; D: TRBD1; CDR3: CASSFGQDEQYF; DNA: TGTGCCAGCAGCTTTGGACAGGACGAGCAGTACTTC
J: TRBJ1-2; size: .; V: TRBV28; D: TRBD1; CDR3: CASSLSVTGVYGYTF; DNA: TGTGCCAGCAGTTTATCCGTCACAGGGGTCTATGGCTACACCTTC
J: TRBJ2-1; size: .; V: TRBV15; D: TRBD2; CDR3: CATRRLAGVGEQFF; DNA: TGTGCCACCAGGCGGCTAGCGGGAGTTGGTGAGCAGTTCTTC
J: TRBJ1-3; size: .; V: TRBV18; D: TRBD1; CDR3: CASSKDRASSGNTIYF; DNA: TGTGCCAGCTCAAAGGACAGGGCCTCCTCTGGAAACACCATATATTTT
J: TRBJ2-2; size: .; V: TRBV5-6; D: .; CDR3: CASSLGRANTGELFF; DNA: TGTGCCAGCAGCTTAGGGCGGGCGAACACCGGGGAGCTGTTTTTT
J: TRBJ1-2; size: .; V: TRBV18; D: TRBD1; CDR3: CASSPGTGGGYTF; DNA: TGTGCCAGCTCACCTGGGACAGGGGGCGGCTACACCTTC
J: TRBJ2-6; size: few; V: TRBV7-9; D: TRBD2; CDR3: CASSFAGGQGKAGANVLTF; DNA: TGTGCCAGCAGCTTCGCGGGGGGGCAGGGCAAGGCTGGGGCCAACGTCCTGACTTTC
J: TRBJ1-1; size: .; V: TRBV4-1; D: .; CDR3: CASRGAVGNTEAFF; DNA: TGCGCCAGCAGGGGGGCAGTTGGGAACACTGAAGCTTTCTTT
J: TRBJ2-1; size: .; V: TRBV7-2; D: TRBD2; CDR3: CASSPASGAFRSYNEQFF; DNA: TGTGCCAGCAGCCCCGCTAGCGGGGCCTTTCGCTCCTACAATGAGCAGTTCTTC
J: TRBJ2-7; size: .; V: TRBV6-6; D: TRBD1; CDR3: CASSRTGDEQYF; DNA: TGTGCCAGCAGCCGGACAGGGGACGAGCAGTACTTC
J: TRBJ2-1; size: .; V: TRBV2; D: TRBD2; CDR3: CASSGAPTSGGNEQFF; DNA: TGTGCCAGCAGTGGGGCCCCGACTAGCGGCGGCAATGAGCAGTTCTTC
J: TRBJ2-5; size: .; V: TRBV4-2; D: TRBD2; CDR3: CASSQGGEGETQYF; DNA: TGTGCCAGCAGCCAAGGCGGGGAGGGAGAGACCCAGTACTTC
J: TRBJ2-7; size: .; V: TRBV6-5; D: TRBD1; CDR3: CASSRDRDAPYEQYF; DNA: TGTGCCAGCAGTCGGGACAGGGATGCTCCATACGAGCAGTACTTC
J: TRBJ1-3; size: .; V: TRBV5-1; D: .; CDR3: CASSLVTEGNTIYF; DNA: TGCGCCAGCAGCTTGGTAACAGAAGGAAACACCATATATTTT
J: TRBJ2-7; size: .; V: TRBV27; D: TRBD2; CDR3: CASSLSGRGSYEQYF; DNA: TGTGCCAGCAGTTTAAGCGGGAGGGGCTCCTACGAGCAGTACTTC
J: TRBJ1-2; size: .; V: TRBV7-2; D: .; CDR3: CASSLAPGTYGYTF; DNA: TGTGCCAGCAGCTTAGCCCCAGGGACTTATGGCTACACCTTC
J: TRBJ1-6; size: .; V: TRBV13; D: .; CDR3: CASSFTSGRSLHF; DNA: TGTGCCAGCAGCTTTACATCAGGGCGGTCCCTCCACTTT